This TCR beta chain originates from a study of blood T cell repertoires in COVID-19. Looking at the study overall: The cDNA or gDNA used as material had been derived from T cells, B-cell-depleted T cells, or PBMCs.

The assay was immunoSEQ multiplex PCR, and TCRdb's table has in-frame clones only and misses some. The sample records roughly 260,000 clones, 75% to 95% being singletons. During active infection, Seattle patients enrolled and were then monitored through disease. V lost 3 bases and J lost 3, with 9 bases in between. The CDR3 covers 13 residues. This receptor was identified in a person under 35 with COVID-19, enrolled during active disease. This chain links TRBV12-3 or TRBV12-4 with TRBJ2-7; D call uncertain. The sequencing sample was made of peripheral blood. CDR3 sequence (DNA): TGTGCCAGCAGTTTGGTCTATAACTACGAGCAGTACTTC. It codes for CASSLVYNYEQYF.